This T cell receptor (beta chain) was recovered during a study of blood T cell repertoires in COVID-19 (dated by TCRdb to about 2020). Study-wide context: Collaborator samples came from the United States, Italy and Spain and covered acute and convalescent phases of COVID-19. The prospective study material was composed of cDNA or gDNA derived from T cells, B-cell-depleted T cells, or PBMCs. Subjects who had been exposed to COVID-19, were actively infected with it, or had recovered from it provided the deeply sampled blood TCRbeta repertoires that made up the dataset. A freely available public database, intended as a resource for researchers studying the immune response to SARS-CoV-2, is where the repertoires were released. The samples were drawn from two sources: the first 160 participants of the ongoing ImmuneRACE study, and fewer than 1,500 subjects contributed by 6 global collaborators. A de-identified subject ID, COVID-19 status, age in years and sex were almost always included in the sample metadata. Where HLA class I and class II types were available, the types were taken from metadata supplied by the sample provider, not from assay-based typing.

Comments on this clone: Its recognized antigen is unknown. There are no base qualities to consult, and no much larger clone falls within one base.

In the germline V gene, CDR1 corresponds to SGHTA and CDR2 to FQGTGA. The CDR3 spans 14 residues, from the cysteine through the phenylalanine. Kept here is only the CDR3 DNA, which spans 42 bases and is read in frame from base 1. V has 5 bases trimmed and J has 4 bases trimmed; junction bases matching no gene number 2. The immunoSEQ Assay, a bias-controlled multiplex PCR, was used to amplify TCRbeta CDR3 regions from genomic DNA. Regarding the original processing steps: The number of nucleated cells in each sample was estimated by amplification of reference gene primers within the assay. Sequence reads were collapsed and filtered to measure the absolute abundance of every unique TCRbeta CDR3 rearrangement. For each sample, productive Simpson clonality was calculated as the square root of Simpson's diversity index over productive rearrangements. Drawn from immuneACCESS, this table holds only the in-frame rearrangements with V and J called that TCRdb kept. Clones are partly lost; checked studies trace under half to an unresolved V gene and leave the rest unexplained. Clonal size and the V and J genes are those of that table, whereas D and trimming came from the DNA. The sample contains tens of thousands of clones, roughly 90% of them found a single time. Of the sample, approximately 41% falls within the top ten clones.

Beyond this particular receptor, the publication reports: The amount of clinical and demographic metadata varied by source and participant and was provided uncurated.

Collaborating institutions collected whole blood in K2EDTA tubes following their own protocols. For TCRbeta analysis, collaborator samples were shipped as frozen whole blood, as isolated PBMCs, or as DNA extracted from either sample type. The sequence links TRBV7-3 to TRBJ2-3; 11 bases in the junction line up with TRBD2. The sequence was collected from a man in his 60s with active or convalescent COVID-19. Sequencing used peripheral blood. The sequence in DNA is TGTGCCAGCAGCAATAGCGGGGGGGCAGATACGCAGTATTTT. This translates into CASSNSGGADTQYF.